The 7 T cell receptor beta chains presented below share a single source sample, sequenced in a study of regulatory T cells in long-lasting Graves disease. Time point in this sample: persistent/refractory GD, antithyroid drugs over 5 years with positive TRAb. PBMC RNA was the source of the TCR library. Library construction for TCR beta used iRepertoire HTBI primers and Arm-PCR of CDR3 regions. A single record per CDR3 protein comes from TCRdb applying MiXCR to the multiplex PCR reads. This sample has around 450,000 distinct CDR3 sequences, with 20% to 25% found just once. Sequencing was performed on peripheral blood mononuclear cells (PBMCs), taken when the disease was refractory, from a patient treated with antithyroid drugs. Receptors were obtained from a female donor with Graves disease.

This clonotype was observed at least ten times. This chain uses TRBV6-5 with TRBJ2-6, with D uncertain. V was pared by 0 bases and J by 2 bases, with 5 bases between. The length of the CDR3 is 15 residues. Germline CDR1 is MNHEY and CDR2 is SVGAGI. For the CDR3, the DNA is TGTGCCAGCAGTTACTCCCGGGCTGGGGCCAACGTCCTGACTTTC. Amino acid sequence: CASSYSRAGANVLTF.

This clonotype was seen only a few times. This chain uses TRBV3-1 with TRBJ2-7, with D possibly matching TRBD1 (6 bases). Germline V gene lookup returns CDR1 LGHDT and CDR2 YNNKEL (reference sequence). Trimming left V 1 base short and J 2 bases short, with 12 bases between. The CDR3 loop spans 15 amino acids. CDR3 nucleotide sequence: TGTGCCAGCAGCCAAGTTGTGGACAGTACCTACGAGCAGTACTTC. Translating gives CASSQVVDSTYEQYF.

There are many counts of this clonotype. This sequence joins TRBV20-1 and TRBJ2-7; 12 bases map to TRBD2. Germline CDR1 DFQATT, CDR2 SNEGSKA (reference sequence). V shed 3 bases and J 7 bases; nucleotides not matched to a gene: 13. The CDR3 totals 16 residues. The CDR3 coding sequence is TGCAGTGCTAGCCCGGCTAGCGGGAGGGTTGTTGTGGAGCAGTACTTC. This gives the protein CSASPASGRVVVEQYF.

This clonotype was seen repeatedly, ten times or more. This chain uses TRBV28 with TRBJ1-2, with a tentative D call TRBD1 (6 bases). The CDR3 sequence is 14 residues long. Trimming removed 3 bases at V and 6 bases at J, with 14 bases between. In germline, CDR1 is MDHEN, CDR2 SYDVKM. In DNA, the CDR3 is TGTGCCAGCAGTTTCGAGGGGGTCGCGAATGGCTACACCTTC. Encoded protein: CASSFEGVANGYTF.

In this sample, this clonotype turned up a few times. Sequence at one end of the junction differs from germline and may be a read error. The chain recombines TRBV3-1 with TRBJ1-1, with D perhaps TRBD1 (5 bases). The CDR3 spans 14 residues. Looked up from germline, CDR1 is LGHDT and CDR2 is YNNKEL (reference sequence). This CDR3 reads CACSPGQLNTEAFF. DNA of the CDR3: TGTGCCTGCAGTCCCGGACAATTGAACACTGAAGCTTTCTTT.

This rearrangement joins TRBV9 to TRBJ2-5, with D perhaps TRBD1 (6 bases). Germline CDR1 and CDR2: SGDLS and YYNGEE. Trimming stripped 3 bases from V and 1 base from J, with 19 bases between. This CDR3 is 17 amino acids long. Here the CDR3 reads CASSAIMGTRSQETQYF. As DNA, the CDR3 is TGTGCCAGCAGCGCCATTATGGGGACACGATCCCAAGAGACCCAGTACTTC.

CDR3 loop: CASNPTGSIHTGELFF. The CDR3 region has the DNA TGTGCCAGCAACCCGACAGGGTCTATTCACACCGGGGAGCTGTTTTTT. This chain links TRBV7-9 with TRBJ2-2; 7 bases are shared with TRBD1. The ends lost 7 bases at V and 3 bases at J; junction bases unmatched: 11. CDR3 size: 16 residues. CDR1 and CDR2 from the germline V gene are SEHNR and FQNEAQ (reference sequence).